These T cell receptor beta chains were read from a single sample in a study of T cell clones after liver transplantation. Measured with immunoSEQ multiplex PCR; TCRdb has only the in-frame clones, and not every one. Of 70,000 to 80,000 clones in the sample, under 95% are singletons; the top ten hold under 3.5%. This specimen consisted of CD4+ T cells from blood, obtained before liver transplant. These receptors were obtained from a human donor who received a liver transplant. Both conserved end residues are part of each CDR3. D genes are given only for firm matches. Clone size appears in some rows only: once, few, many, or a class for an expanded clone.

J gene	V gene	clone size	D gene	CDR3 DNA	CDR3 protein
TRBJ2-7	TRBV18	-	-	TGTGCCAGCTCACCTACGGCGGGGCAGGGCAGTTACGAGCAGTACTTC	CASSPTAGQGSYEQYF
TRBJ2-3	TRBV7-3	-	TRBD2	TGTGCCAGCAGCTTAACGGGCCCCGTAGCAAGCGGGAGGGTAGATACGCAGTATTTT	CASSLTGPVASGRVDTQYF
TRBJ2-7	TRBV4-3	-	-	TGCGCCAGCAGCCAAGAATTCGGGAACTACGAGCAGTACTTC	CASSQEFGNYEQYF
TRBJ2-1	TRBV9	once	-	TGTGCCAGCAGCGTAGTCGGGGGAGGTATGCGGAATGAGCAGTTCTTC	CASSVVGGGMRNEQFF
TRBJ2-1	TRBV10-1	-	-	TGCGCCATTAATAGCCCCCTAAGCTCCTACAATGAGCAGTTCTTC	CAINSPLSSYNEQFF
TRBJ2-5	TRBV19	few	-	TGTGCCAGTGCCCTGTCTAGGGCTCAAGAGACCCAGTACTTC	CASALSRAQETQYF
TRBJ2-7	TRBV11-2	-	-	TGTGCCAGCAGCCTCGCCGGCTACGAGCAGTACTTC	CASSLAGYEQYF
TRBJ1-2	TRBV7-2	-	TRBD1	TGTGCCAGCAGCCCTCGGGACAGGTTACTTTATGGCTACACCTTC	CASSPRDRLLYGYTF
TRBJ1-1	TRBV7-6	-	-	TGTGCCAGCAGCTTTAGCCAGGATCCGAGTACTGAAGCTTTCTTT	CASSFSQDPSTEAFF
TRBJ2-7	TRBV7-6	once	TRBD1	TGTGCCAGCAGCTTAGCGGGGACAGGGGACTACGAGCAGTACTTC	CASSLAGTGDYEQYF
TRBJ2-7	TRBV6-5	-	TRBD1	TGTGCCAGCAGGGCCAGGGACAGGGTCGAGCAGTACTTC	CASRARDRVEQYF
TRBJ2-5	TRBV7-9	-	TRBD1	TGTGCCAGCGGTCACAGGGGGCGCACGGAGACCCAGTACTTC	CASGHRGRTETQYF
TRBJ2-7	TRBV9	once	-	TGTGCCAGCAGTCGGGGCTCTGCCTACGAGCAGTACTTC	CASSRGSAYEQYF
TRBJ1-4	TRBV5-1	-	TRBD1	TGCGCCAGCAGCTTGGCCGGGACAGGGGATGAAAAACTGTTTTTT	CASSLAGTGDEKLFF
TRBJ2-2	TRBV10-2	-	-	TGCGCCAGCGGACGCAGGACAGATTCTTTGAACACCGGGGAGCTGTTTTTT	CASGRRTDSLNTGELFF
TRBJ1-2	TRBV4-1	once	-	TGCGCCAGCAGCCAAGAGGTTTCAGGGGGCTACACCTTC	CASSQEVSGGYTF
TRBJ2-1	TRBV20-1	medium-sized	-	TGCAGTGCTAGAGATACTCTTGAGCAGTTCTTC	CSARDTLEQFF
TRBJ1-4	TRBV2	few	-	TGTGCCAGCAGTGAATATGGGGGATCAAATGAAAAACTGTTTTTT	CASSEYGGSNEKLFF
TRBJ2-5	TRBV4-3	-	TRBD2	TGCGCCAGCAGCCAAGACTACGGGGGGGGACTAGCAAGCGAGACCCAGTACTTC	CASSQDYGGGLASETQYF
TRBJ2-1	TRBV5-1	-	-	TGCGCCAGCAGCTCCGGGCGGTCGGATTTTGACAATGAGCAGTTCTTC	CASSSGRSDFDNEQFF
TRBJ2-7	TRBV6-5	-	-	TGTGCCAGCAGCCGCGACTACGAGCAGTACTTC	CASSRDYEQYF
TRBJ1-5	TRBV2	once	-	TGTGCCAGCAGCAAAGACGGCCATAGCAATCAGCCCCAGCATTTT	CASSKDGHSNQPQHF
TRBJ2-5	TRBV4-1	-	-	TGCGCCAGCAGCCAAGTAGTCAGGGTTGAGACCCAGTACTTC	CASSQVVRVETQYF
TRBJ2-1	TRBV9	once	-	TGTGCCAGCAGCGTAGGGCCGAACTACAATGAGCAGTTCTTC	CASSVGPNYNEQFF
TRBJ1-1	TRBV10-3	-	-	TGTGCCATCAGTGAGGGAGCCGCTCAAGCTTTCTTT	CAISEGAAQAFF
TRBJ2-5	TRBV6-5	few	TRBD1	TGTGCCAGCAGCTCTCCCAGGGGGAGTGAAGAGACCCAGTACTTC	CASSSPRGSEETQYF
TRBJ2-7	TRBV7-2	-	-	TGTGCCAGCAGCTTAACGTCCCATCCAAGCTCCTACGAGCAGTACTTC	CASSLTSHPSSYEQYF
TRBJ2-3	TRBV6-1	-	TRBD2	TGTGCCAGAGGGGTAGCGGGAGGGGGGGATACGCAGTATTTT	CARGVAGGGDTQYF
TRBJ2-7	TRBV7-9	-	-	TGTGCCAGCAGCTTAGATGCAGCCCCCTACGAGCAGTACTTC	CASSLDAAPYEQYF
TRBJ2-7	TRBV4-1	-	-	TGCGCCAGCAGCCTGACAGAGATCTACGAGCAGTACTTC	CASSLTEIYEQYF
TRBJ2-3	TRBV27	-	TRBD2	TGTGCCAGCAGTTGGGGGGGTAGCGGGAGGAAGACAGATACGCAGTATTTT	CASSWGGSGRKTDTQYF
TRBJ1-2	TRBV5-4	-	TRBD1	TGTGCCAGCAGCCAAGGACAGGGACTATATGGTGGCTACACCTTC	CASSQGQGLYGGYTF
TRBJ1-1	TRBV5-6	-	-	TGTGCCAGCAGCTTGGTTTTAGGGGAGGGCACTGAAGCTTTCTTT	CASSLVLGEGTEAFF
TRBJ1-3	TRBV9	-	-	TGTGCCAGCAGCCTTCAGGGAGAAAACACCATATATTTT	CASSLQGENTIYF
TRBJ1-5	TRBV19	once	-	TGTGCCAGTAAGGGAGGGGCTGGAAATAGCAATCAGCCCCAGCATTTT	CASKGGAGNSNQPQHF
TRBJ1-1	TRBV10-1	-	-	TGCGCCAGCAGTGACTCGGGGGGCGAACTCACTGAAGCTTTCTTT	CASSDSGGELTEAFF
TRBJ2-1	TRBV9	-	-	TGTGCCAGCAGCCCAGAGGGCGATTCCTACAATGAGCAGTTCTTC	CASSPEGDSYNEQFF
TRBJ1-1	TRBV11-2	-	-	TGTGCCAGCAGCTGGGAGGGTCGGACGGCTGAAGCTTTCTTT	CASSWEGRTAEAFF
TRBJ1-1	TRBV29-1	-	-	TGCAGCGTTGAAAACAGCTTGAACACTGAAGCTTTCTTT	CSVENSLNTEAFF
TRBJ1-5	TRBV19	-	-	TGTGCCAGTAGTTTCAGTAGCAATCAGCCCCAGCATTTT	CASSFSSNQPQHF
TRBJ2-1	TRBV11-3	-	-	TGTGCCAGCAGCTTAGATTCCCGGCCCCATGAGCAGTTCTTC	CASSLDSRPHEQFF
TRBJ2-1	TRBV7-2	-	TRBD1	TGTGCCAGCAGCTTAGTGTCCGGGACAGGGGCCCCTAATGAGCAGTTCTTC	CASSLVSGTGAPNEQFF
TRBJ2-3	TRBV9	-	TRBD2	TGTGCCAGCAGCGAGGGACTAGCGGGCTCTAGCACAGATACGCAGTATTTT	CASSEGLAGSSTDTQYF
TRBJ1-1	TRBV28	-	-	TGTGCCAGCAGGCCCATGGGGGGTAACACTGAAGCTTTCTTT	CASRPMGGNTEAFF
TRBJ1-2	TRBV19	-	-	TGTGCCAGTAGTATAGACCTCGGACAGATCTATGGCTACACCTTC	CASSIDLGQIYGYTF
TRBJ1-2	TRBV18	-	-	TGTGCCAGCTCACCATCCCTCACTCAGGATGGCTACACCTTC	CASSPSLTQDGYTF
TRBJ1-1	TRBV11-3	-	-	TGTGCCAGCAGTCAAGAAGGGGGACTAGCTTTCTTT	CASSQEGGLAFF
TRBJ2-1	TRBV19	once	-	TGTGCCAGTAGTACGGGTAGCTATGAGCAGTTCTTC	CASSTGSYEQFF
TRBJ2-3	TRBV19	-	-	TGTGCCAGTAGGGGCATAGGGACAGATACGCAGTATTTT	CASRGIGTDTQYF
TRBJ2-7	TRBV21-1	-	-	TGTGCCAGCAGCAAAGGCGGAGGCCCGGTATACGAGCAGTACTTC	CASSKGGGPVYEQYF
TRBJ2-2	TRBV11-2	once	-	TGTGCCAGCAGCCGATTTGGGGGAGGGAACACCGGGGAGCTGTTTTTT	CASSRFGGGNTGELFF
TRBJ1-3	TRBV29-1	-	-	TGCAGCACAGAGGGCCTTGGTATAATAGATTTT	CSTEGLGIIDF
TRBJ2-7	TRBV7-2	-	-	TGTGCCAGCAGCGTTGGACAGATCTACGAGCAGTACTTC	CASSVGQIYEQYF
TRBJ1-3	TRBV2	-	-	TGTGCCAGCAGTGAAGCTGCAGCAACTGGTGGCACCATATATTTT	CASSEAAATGGTIYF